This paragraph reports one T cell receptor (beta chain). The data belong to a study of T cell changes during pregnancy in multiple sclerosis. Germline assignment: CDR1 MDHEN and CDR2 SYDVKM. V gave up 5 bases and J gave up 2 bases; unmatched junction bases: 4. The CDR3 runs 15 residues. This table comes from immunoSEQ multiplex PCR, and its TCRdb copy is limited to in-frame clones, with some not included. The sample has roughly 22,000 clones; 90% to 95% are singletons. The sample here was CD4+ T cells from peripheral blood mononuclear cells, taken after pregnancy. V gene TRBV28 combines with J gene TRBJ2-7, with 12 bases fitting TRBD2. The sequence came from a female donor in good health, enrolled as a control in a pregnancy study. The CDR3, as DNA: TGTGCCAGCAGTCAACTAGCGGGAGGTCCCTACGAGCAGTACTTC. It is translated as CASSQLAGGPYEQYF. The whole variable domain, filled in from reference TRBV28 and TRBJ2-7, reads DVKVTQSSRYLVKRTGEKVFLECVQDMDHENMFWYRQDPGLGLRLIYFSYDVKMKEKGDIPEGYSVSREKKERFSLILESASTNQTSMYLCASSQLAGGPYEQYFGPGTRLTVT.